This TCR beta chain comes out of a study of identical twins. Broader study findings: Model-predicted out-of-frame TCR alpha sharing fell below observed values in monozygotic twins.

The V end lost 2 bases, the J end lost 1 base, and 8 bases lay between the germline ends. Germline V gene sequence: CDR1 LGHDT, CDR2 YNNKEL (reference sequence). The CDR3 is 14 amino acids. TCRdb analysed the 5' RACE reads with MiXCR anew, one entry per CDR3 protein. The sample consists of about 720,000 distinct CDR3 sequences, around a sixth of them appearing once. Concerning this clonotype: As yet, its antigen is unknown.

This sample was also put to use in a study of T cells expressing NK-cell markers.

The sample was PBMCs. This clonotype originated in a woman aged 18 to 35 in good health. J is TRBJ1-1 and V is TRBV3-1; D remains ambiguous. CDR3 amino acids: CASSQPRRNTEAFF. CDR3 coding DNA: TGTGCCAGCAGCCAACCACGGAGGAACACTGAAGCTTTCTTT.